These 30 T cell receptor beta chains were sequenced from one sample in a study of T cell repertoires and Cas9 in healthy adults. Only in-frame clones appear in the TCRdb table, and some are missing; sequencing was by immunoSEQ multiplex PCR. The data show about 14,000 clones, about 88% seen once. Sequencing was done on a sample of Tregs (CD4+, CD25+, CD127-, CD137-, CD154-) from PBMCs; culture status not recorded. Every receptor here comes from a human donor in good health.

The DNA of the CDR3 is TGTGCCAGCAGCCAAAGCTCATTCAACACCATATATTTT. The encoded protein is CASSQSSFNTIYF. The genes are TRBV4-2 and TRBJ1-3; unclear D gene. In germline, CDR1 is LGHNA, CDR2 YNFKEQ. CDR3 length: 13 amino acids. Trimming took off 2 bases at V and 7 bases at J, with 9 bases between the two ends.

The chain recombines TRBV28 with TRBJ2-7, with D perhaps given as TRBD1 or TRBD2 (5 bases each). With 3 bases removed from V and 1 base from J, the gap between germline ends came to 10 bases. This CDR3 has 14 residues. Germline CDR1 reads MDHEN; CDR2 reads SYDVKM. CDR3: CASSFSGGSYEQYV. DNA for the CDR3: TGTGCCAGCAGTTTTTCTGGGGGTTCCTACGAGCAGTACGTC.

The V gene is TRBV4-1, the J gene TRBJ1-3; D remains unclear. V was clipped by 4 bases and J by 0 bases, with 10 bases between them. Germline values: CDR1 MGHRA, CDR2 YSYEKL. This CDR3 is built from 15 residues. The CDR3, as DNA: TGCGCCAGCAGCCTAAGCTGGGGCTCTGGAAACACCATATATTTT. Protein product: CASSLSWGSGNTIYF.

V is TRBV21-1 and J is TRBJ2-1; whether TRBD1, the table's D call, matches the DNA was not checked. TRBV21-1 is labeled a pseudogene. The CDR3 contains 14 residues. DNA for the CDR3: TGTGCCAGCCCCGGACAAGGTCGGCGCCATGAGCAGTTCTTC. Translation: CASPGQGRRHEQFF.

The V gene is TRBV2, the J gene TRBJ1-1, with 8 bases lining up with TRBD1. This CDR3 has 14 residues. Germline CDR1 SNHLY, CDR2 FYNNEI. Trimming at V came to 8 bases and at J to 0 bases, leaving 5 bases not matched to a gene. In nucleotides, the CDR3 is TGTGCCAGCGACAGGGGAGTAATGAACACTGAAGCTTTCTTT. Its translation is CASDRGVMNTEAFF.

This chain connects TRBV4-3 to TRBJ2-3; TRBD2 might be the D (6 bases). Germline assignment: CDR1 LGHNA and CDR2 YSLEER. CDR3 length equals 15 residues. V gave up 1 base and J gave up 6 bases, with 14 bases separating them. In DNA form, the CDR3 reads TGCGCCAGCAGCCAAGGACCGGGAGTAGCGGATACGCAGTATTTT. Protein product: CASSQGPGVADTQYF.

V usage is TRBV15 and J usage is TRBJ1-1, with D maybe TRBD1 (6 bases). V lost 1 base and J 0 bases, leaving 9 bases between the germline ends. There are 15 residues in the CDR3. Germline V gene data show CDR1 as LNHNV and CDR2 as YYDKDF (reference sequence). Written as DNA, the CDR3 is TGTGCCACCAGCAGAGTTTCAGGGGTGAACACTGAAGCTTTCTTT. Its protein is CATSRVSGVNTEAFF.

V gene TRBV18 combines with J gene TRBJ2-2, with a possible D match to TRBD1 (6 bases). CDR1 and CDR2 from the germline V gene are KGHSH and LQKENI. CDR3 length: 15 residues. V dropped 6 bases and J dropped 3 bases, with 14 bases sitting between them. CDR3 bases: TGTGCCAGCTCTGGGGGCAGCGCCTACACCGGGGAGCTGTTTTTT. This codes for CASSGGSAYTGELFF.

This clone was seen once. This chain links TRBV27 with TRBJ1-6; D gene unclear. Germline assignment: CDR1 MNHEY and CDR2 SMNVEV (reference sequence). Trimming removed 2 bases from V and 7 bases from J, with 6 bases in between. The CDR3 loop spans 13 amino acids. As DNA, the CDR3 is TGTGCCAGCAGTTTAGTGACGAATTCACCCCTCCACTTT. Protein product: CASSLVTNSPLHF.

This sequence joins TRBV7-9 and TRBJ2-5; TRBD1 agrees at 8 bases. The germline CDR1 and CDR2 sequences are SEHNR and FQNEAQ (reference sequence). The CDR3 covers 14 residues. Trimming removed 8 bases from V and 2 bases from J; junction bases left unmatched: 7. In nucleotides, the CDR3 is TGTGCCAGCGGATACAGGGGGTTACAAGAGACCCAGTACTTC. Protein: CASGYRGLQETQYF.

The chain is built from TRBV19 and TRBJ1-5; D perhaps matches TRBD1 (5 bases). The V gene lost 6 bases and the J gene lost 6 bases, with 9 bases spanning the gap. The CDR3 runs to 12 residues. The germline V gene encodes CDR1 LNHDA and CDR2 SQIVND (reference sequence). The CDR3 DNA is TGTGCCAGTAGGCAGGGCGGTCAGCCCCAGCATTTT. Protein product: CASRQGGQPQHF.

The chain joins TRBV29-1 to TRBJ2-3; TRBD2 matches at 8 bases. The ends lost 3 bases at V and 2 bases at J; junction bases unmatched: 10. CDR1 and CDR2 from the germline V gene are SQVTM and ANQGSEA. The CDR3 contains 16 residues. The CDR3 nucleotides are TGCAGCGTTGAGTTGTCGGGGGGGAGGGCCACAGATACGCAGTATTTT. This translates into CSVELSGGRATDTQYF.

J is TRBJ2-7 and V is TRBV7-2; 9 nucleotides align to TRBD2. The germline V gene encodes CDR1 SGHTA and CDR2 FQGNSA. J was trimmed by 6 bases and V by 7 bases; bases with no gene match: 7. This CDR3 region has 13 residues. CDR3 amino acids: CASTSGGSGEQYF. As DNA, the CDR3 is TGTGCCAGCACCAGCGGGGGGTCGGGCGAGCAGTACTTC.

This clone was seen just once. The V gene is TRBV4-3, the J gene TRBJ2-3, with 9 bases lining up with TRBD2. This CDR3 comprises 19 residues. Per the germline V gene, CDR1 is LGHNA and CDR2 is YSLEER. Germline trimming cut 0 bases from V and 4 bases from J; bases unmatched to any gene: 14. The CDR3 is CASSQDTPMAGGPADTQYF. The CDR3 DNA reads as TGCGCCAGCAGCCAAGACACTCCAATGGCGGGAGGGCCGGCAGATACGCAGTATTTT.

This clone was found once. The CDR3: CASSQGLLRGKAFF. DNA for the CDR3: TGTGCCAGCAGCCAAGGCTTGTTGCGGGGCAAAGCTTTCTTT. The chain uses TRBV14 and TRBJ1-1; D perhaps matches TRBD1 (5 bases). CDR3 length equals 14 residues. V lost 1 base and J lost 9, with 15 bases in between. The germline V gene encodes CDR1 SGHDN and CDR2 FVKESK.

The V and J genes are TRBV19 and TRBJ2-3; the D is unclear. V lost 6 bases, J lost 1 base, and 14 bases lay in between. The CDR3 spans 15 residues. The germline V gene has CDR1 LNHDA and CDR2 SQIVND (reference sequence). CDR3 DNA sequence: TGTGCCAGTAGGTCTGCCGCTGGGGGCACAGATACGCAGTATTTT. This gives the protein CASRSAAGGTDTQYF.

The chain has TRBV6-5 and TRBJ2-3; 7 bases match TRBD1. With V trimmed by 2 bases and J by 0 bases, 5 bases remained unmatched. This CDR3 contains 16 residues. Germline lookup yields CDR1 MNHEY and CDR2 SVGAGI. CDR3 loop: CASSYMGTASTDTQYF. In DNA form, the CDR3 reads TGTGCCAGCAGTTACATGGGGACAGCTAGCACAGATACGCAGTATTTT.

A single count supports this clone. The V gene is TRBV7-9, the J gene TRBJ1-1; D not resolved. The germline CDR1 and CDR2 sequences are SEHNR and FQNEAQ (reference sequence). The CDR3 length is 12 residues. V was pared by 5 bases and J by 11 bases, with 15 bases between. The DNA for the CDR3 is TGTGCCAGCAGCCAAGACGGCGTGGGGGCTTTCTTT. Residues: CASSQDGVGAFF.

This chain links TRBV5-1 with TRBJ2-1; possible D gene TRBD1, 5 bases. This CDR3 spans 14 amino acids. V was pared by 4 bases and J by 0 bases, with 8 bases between. In germline, CDR1 is SGHRS, CDR2 YFSETQ. The CDR3 region is CASSTDSSYNEQFF. In nucleotides, the CDR3 is TGCGCCAGCAGCACCGACAGCTCCTACAATGAGCAGTTCTTC.

V and J are TRBV7-8 and TRBJ1-5; possibly TRBD1 for D (6 bases). V lost 2 bases and J lost 4, with 12 bases in between. The CDR3 consists of 15 residues. The germline gives CDR1 SGHVS, CDR2 FQNEAQ. CDR3 nucleotide sequence: TGTGCCAGCAGCTTAAGCGTAACAGGGAATCAGCCCCAGCATTTT. Translation gives CASSLSVTGNQPQHF.

This rearrangement joins TRBV7-9 to TRBJ1-2; a possible D gene is TRBD1 (6 bases). Trimming removed 5 bases from V and 8 bases from J, with 9 bases in between. This CDR3 spans 11 amino acids. Germline CDR1 SEHNR, CDR2 FQNEAQ (reference sequence). The CDR3 sequence is CASSQGWGYTF. The DNA for the CDR3 is TGTGCCAGCAGCCAGGGGTGGGGCTACACCTTC.

This chain links TRBV5-1 with TRBJ2-1, with 10 bases lining up with TRBD2. The CDR3 runs to 17 residues. The V and J ends lost 2 bases and 7 bases, in that order; junction bases with no gene match: 12. Germline V gene data show CDR1 as SGHRS and CDR2 as YFSETQ. The DNA for the CDR3 is TGCGCCAGCAGCTTTGCCCCGGGACTAGCGTTTCTTAATGAGCAGTTCTTC. This sequence encodes CASSFAPGLAFLNEQFF.

The V gene is TRBV19, the J gene TRBJ2-3; 10 positions agree with TRBD1. After removal of 8 bases from V and 3 bases from J, the junction contained 2 bases not matched to a gene. In germline, CDR1 is LNHDA, CDR2 SQIVND (reference sequence). This CDR3 is built from 13 residues. The CDR3 is CASRDRGTDTQYF. CDR3 in DNA: TGTGCCAGTCGGGACAGGGGAACAGATACGCAGTATTTT. Full variable domain (rest looked up from reference TRBV19 and TRBJ2-3): DGGITQSPKYLFRKEGQNVTLSCEQNLNHDAMYWYRQDPGQGLRLIYYSQIVNDFQKGDIAEGYSVSREKKESFPLTVTSAQKNPTAFYLCASRDRGTDTQYFGPGTRLTVL.

The rearrangement uses TRBV5-4 and TRBJ2-3; unclear D gene. V lost 2 bases and J lost 3, with 4 bases in between. In germline, CDR1 is SGHNT, CDR2 YYREEE (reference sequence). The CDR3 has 12 amino acids. The DNA for the CDR3 is TGTGCCAGCAGCTTTCAAACAGATACGCAGTATTTT. This gives the protein CASSFQTDTQYF.

This clone was observed a few times. This chain links TRBV7-9 with TRBJ1-4, with D perhaps matching TRBD1 (5 bases). Per germline, CDR1 SEHNR and CDR2 FQNEAQ (reference sequence). Trimming pared 0 bases from V and 6 bases from J, leaving 8 bases between. This CDR3 contains 14 residues. The CDR3 sequence is CASSLAGDDEKLFF. The CDR3 DNA is TGTGCCAGCAGCTTAGCGGGGGATGATGAAAAACTGTTTTTT. The full variable domain, its missing parts supplied by reference TRBV7-9 and TRBJ1-4, is DTGVSQNPRHKITKRGQNVTFRCDPISEHNRLYWYRQTLGQGPEFLTYFQNEAQLEKSRLLSDRFSAERPKGSFSTLEIQRTEQGDSAMYLCASSLAGDDEKLFFGSGTQLSVL.

This chain joins TRBV2 and TRBJ1-1; 8 bases agree with TRBD1. CDR3 length equals 14 residues. V was clipped by 5 bases and J by 5 bases; unmatched bases: 7. Germline-derived CDR1 and CDR2 are SNHLY and FYNNEI. CDR3 protein: CASSLSGGRTEAFF. In DNA form, the CDR3 reads TGTGCCAGCAGTCTTTCAGGGGGCCGGACTGAAGCTTTCTTT.

The J gene is TRBJ1-6, the V gene TRBV2; D uncertain. Trimming cost V 5 bases and J 7 bases, with 9 bases left between them. The CDR3 totals 13 residues. Germline-derived CDR1 and CDR2 are SNHLY and FYNNEI. The CDR3 sequence: CASSLRANSPLHF. The CDR3, as DNA: TGTGCCAGCAGTCTGAGGGCCAATTCACCCCTCCACTTT.

This sequence joins TRBV5-5 and TRBJ2-7; D tentatively fits TRBD1 or TRBD2 (7 bases each). This CDR3 is built from 13 residues. Germline loops: CDR1 SGHKS, CDR2 YYEKEE (reference sequence). Trimming stripped 5 bases from V and 5 bases from J, with 14 bases between. Here the CDR3 DNA reads TGTGCCAGCAGGATCCAGGGGGGGAACGAGCAGTACGTC. Amino acid sequence: CASRIQGGNEQYV.

The chain couples TRBV5-4 to TRBJ2-7, with D perhaps being TRBD1 or TRBD2 (6 bases each). CDR1 is SGHNT, CDR2 YYREEE, per germline (reference sequence). The V and J ends lost 4 bases and 7 bases respectively, with 18 bases between them. The CDR3 has 14 residues. CDR3 nucleotide sequence: TGTGCCAGCAGCCCTGGAGGGGGGATGAGAGAGCAGTACTTC. Its translation is CASSPGGGMREQYF.

The chain is built from TRBV4-2 and TRBJ1-6; unclear D gene. This CDR3 region has 15 residues. V lost 0 bases and J 5 bases, leaving 8 bases between the germline ends. CDR1 and CDR2 from the germline V gene are LGHNA and YNFKEQ. The CDR3 sequence is CASSQDASNNSPLHF. CDR3 nucleotide sequence: TGTGCCAGCAGCCAAGATGCGTCCAATAATTCACCCCTCCACTTT.